The rows below give T cell receptor beta chains drawn from one sample of a study of response to subunit inactivated influenza vaccine. TCRdb called the RT-PCR reads again in MiXCR, with one record for every CDR3 protein. The table has around 200,000 distinct CDR3 sequences, about 12% seen once. This sample was shared with a second study, whose subject was T cells expressing NK-cell markers.

This specimen consisted of CD8+ T cells sorted from PBMCs, obtained roughly 13 days after vaccination. All receptors come from a man between 45 and 60 years old who received an inactivated influenza vaccine. CDR3s include the opening cysteine and the closing phenylalanine or tryptophan. D genes are given only for firm matches. For some rows the clone size is stated as once, few or many, or as a class when expanded; others skip it.

j_call clone_size d_call v_call cdr3_nt cdr3_aa
TRBJ2-1 NA NA TRBV11-2 TGTGCCAGCAGCTTAGAAAGGACGGGAGTGGTATATGTTCATGAGCAGTTCTTC CASSLERTGVVYVHEQFF
TRBJ2-1 few NA TRBV7-3 TGTGCCAGCACCCCCGCCCCAGGGTACAATGAGCAGTTCTTC CASTPAPGYNEQFF
TRBJ2-1 few TRBD2 TRBV4-3 TGCGCCAGCAGCCCTAGGTACCGGGACTACGCGAGTGAGCAGTTCTTC CASSPRYRDYASEQFF
TRBJ2-7 many TRBD2 TRBV5-1 TGCGCCAGCAGCTTGGATAGCGGGAGCTCCTACGAGCAGTACTTC CASSLDSGSSYEQYF
TRBJ2-1 few NA TRBV4-1 TGCGCCAGCAGCCAAACCGGTCGTTGGGCCGATGAGCAGTTCTTC CASSQTGRWADEQFF
TRBJ2-3 many TRBD2 TRBV28 TGTGCCAGCAGCCCAAGGGTACTAGCGGGAGGAAGCACAGATACGCAGTATTTT CASSPRVLAGGSTDTQYF
TRBJ2-1 many NA TRBV29-1 TGCAGCGTTGAATTGTCCCGAGGATTCTACAATGAGCAGTTCTTC CSVELSRGFYNEQFF
TRBJ1-3 NA TRBD1 TRBV10-3 TGTGCCATCAAAATTTCTTTAGGGGACAGTGCTGGAAACACCATATATTTT CAIKISLGDSAGNTIYF
TRBJ2-1 NA NA TRBV6-5 TGTGCCAGCAGTTACTCAGGAGGGGCCGCAAATGAGCAGTTCTTC CASSYSGGAANEQFF
TRBJ2-1 NA TRBD2 TRBV6-2/TRBV6-3 TGTGCCAGCACCTTGACTAGCGAGCATGAGCAGTTCTTC CASTLTSEHEQFF
TRBJ1-4 few TRBD1 TRBV7-9 TGTGCCAGCTACTTGGGACAGGGCGGAGAAAAACTGTTTTTT CASYLGQGGEKLFF
TRBJ2-2 NA NA TRBV20-1 TGCTGTGCTAGAGATACGTTCGGCGGGGACACCGGGGAGCTGTTTTTT CCARDTFGGDTGELFF
TRBJ2-1 NA TRBD2 TRBV25-1 TGTGCCAGCAGTGAACTAGCGGGCAACCCTGCGGATGAGCAGTTCTTC CASSELAGNPADEQFF
TRBJ2-7 NA NA TRBV10-2 TGCGCCAGCAGCCAAGGGTCCCCCTACGAGCAGTACTTC CASSQGSPYEQYF
TRBJ2-7 few NA TRBV13 TGTGCCAGCAGCTTAGCCCAGGACCGGTATGAGCAGTACTTC CASSLAQDRYEQYF
TRBJ2-1 NA NA TRBV7-3 TGTGCCAGCAGTTCCCGCCGGGGAAATGAGCAGTTCTTC CASSSRRGNEQFF
TRBJ2-3 NA TRBD2 TRBV9 TGTGCCAGCAGCGCAGGGGGGACTAGCGGCACAGATACGCAGTATTTT CASSAGGTSGTDTQYF
TRBJ2-7 NA NA TRBV3-1 TGTGCCTCCAGCCAAGAGGCGCCTTTTACCTACGAGCAGTACTTC CASSQEAPFTYEQYF
TRBJ2-5 NA NA TRBV14 TGTGCCAGCAGCCAAGATGCTAGCAGACAAGAGACCCAGTACTTC CASSQDASRQETQYF
TRBJ2-7 NA NA TRBV7-2 TGTGCCAGCAGCTCCGGGACTTTCTACGAGCAGTACTTC CASSSGTFYEQYF
TRBJ2-7 NA TRBD2 TRBV20-1 TGCAGTGGGGAGCGAGGCGGGAGCGGTTCCGAGCAGTACTTC CSGERGGSGSEQYF
TRBJ1-2 few NA TRBV9 TGTGCCAGCAGCGTAGCTAGTGAATCGGATGGCTACACCTTC CASSVASESDGYTF
TRBJ2-1 few TRBD2 TRBV11-2 TGTGCCAGCAGCTACATAATCGGACTAGCGGGGAGTAAGTGGTTGGACAATGAGCAGTTCTTC CASSYIIGLAGSKWLDNEQFF
TRBJ1-4 few TRBD1 TRBV4-1 TGCGCCAGCAGCCGGACAGGCGGGGATGAAAAACTGTTTTTT CASSRTGGDEKLFF
TRBJ2-3 NA NA TRBV4-3 TGCGCCAGCAGCCAAGGGGGAGGTAGCACAGATACGCAGTATTTT CASSQGGGSTDTQYF